The 4 T cell receptor beta chains below were found in one sample sequenced in a study of T cells in women clearing cervical HPV infection. Sequenced by immunoSEQ multiplex PCR; TCRdb stores in-frame clones only, minus some. The table lists approximately 41,000 clones, with 6.5% to 8.5% in the top ten. Material: blood buffy coat. These receptors were collected from a woman aged 18-69 years with a cervical HPV16 infection that either progressed to CIN3+ or cleared (not recorded which).

Turning to this clone: The read halts 3 residues ahead of the CDR3 end, with the missing end drawn from the germline J gene. The rearrangement uses TRBV4-1 and TRBJ1-1; 8 bases match TRBD1. The CDR3 loop spans 15 amino acids. V gave up 0 bases and J gave up 5 bases; unmatched junction bases: 5. Germline V CDR1 and CDR2: MGHRA, YSYEKL. CDR3 bases read: TGCGCCAGCAGCCAAGACAGGGGGCGCGGAACTGAA. The encoded protein is CASSQDRGRGTE. The complete CDR3 sequence is CASSQDRGRGTEAFF.

Note on this clone: Read sequence stops 3 residues before the CDR3 end, and the germline J gene provides the missing end. The chain couples TRBV7-6 to TRBJ2-1, with 7 nucleotides matching TRBD2. Germline assignment: CDR1 SGHVS and CDR2 FNYEAQ. The CDR3 spans 16 residues. The J segment lost 3 bases and the V segment lost 5 bases, leaving 10 bases of the junction unmatched. The CDR3 reads CASSPVAGVIYNEQFF. The DNA read from the CDR3 is TGTGCCAGCAGCCCCGTTGCGGGAGTTATCTACAATGAG.

A remark on this clone: The read stops 3 residues short of the end of the CDR3; the missing end is completed from the germline J gene. V and J are TRBV5-5 and TRBJ2-7; D perhaps matches TRBD1 (5 bases). The CDR3 spans 13 residues. Trimming cost V 5 bases and J 2 bases, with 11 bases left between them. In germline, CDR1 is SGHKS, CDR2 YYEKEE (reference sequence). The CDR3 spells CASRTGVPYEQYF. CDR3 bases read: TGTGCCAGCAGAACAGGAGTCCCCTACGAG.

To note about this clone: The CDR3 goes on 3 residues after the read ends, and that part is filled in from the germline J gene. The chain recombines TRBV5-1 with TRBJ2-5; TRBD2 is a possible D gene (6 bases). Germline loops: CDR1 SGHRS, CDR2 YFSETQ. The germline V and J ends were trimmed by 5 bases and 5 bases, with 10 bases remaining between them. The CDR3 covers 12 residues. Here the CDR3 reads CASRRGGETQYF. The DNA read from the CDR3 is TGCGCCAGCAGGCGGGGTGGGGAGACC.